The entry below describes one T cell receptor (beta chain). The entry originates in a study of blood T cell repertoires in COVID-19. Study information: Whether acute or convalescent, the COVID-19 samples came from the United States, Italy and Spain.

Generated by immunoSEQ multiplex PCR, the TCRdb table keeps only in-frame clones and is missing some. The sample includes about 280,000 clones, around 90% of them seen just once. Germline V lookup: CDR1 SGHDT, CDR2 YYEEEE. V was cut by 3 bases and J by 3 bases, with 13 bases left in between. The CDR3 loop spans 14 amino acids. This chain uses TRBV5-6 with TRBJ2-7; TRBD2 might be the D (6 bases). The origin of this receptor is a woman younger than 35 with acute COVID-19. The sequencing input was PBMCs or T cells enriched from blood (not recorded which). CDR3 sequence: CASSWAGPGYEQYF. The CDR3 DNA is TGTGCCAGCAGCTGGGCGGGACCGGGCTACGAGCAGTACTTC.